This is a list of T cell receptor beta chains from one sample in a study of blood T cell repertoires in COVID-19. Only in-frame clones appear in the TCRdb table, and some are missing; sequencing was by immunoSEQ multiplex PCR. The profile shows tens of thousands of clones, 82% of them singletons. Sequenced sample: peripheral blood. These receptors came from a man between 60 and 70 years old with acute or convalescent COVID-19. Both conserved end residues are part of each CDR3. The D gene is left open where the match is weak. Clone size is given for some rows only: seen once, a few or many times, or a class if the clone is expanded.

TRBV10-1	TRBD1	NA	TRBJ2-7	TGCGCCAGCAGTGAGGGGACAGGGGGCTACGAGCAGTACTTC	CASSEGTGGYEQYF
TRBV5-1	TRBD2	NA	TRBJ2-3	TGCGCCAGCAGCACCGGACTAGCAGAAGATACGCAGTATTTT	CASSTGLAEDTQYF
TRBV2	NA	NA	TRBJ1-6	TGTGCCAGCATTATAGAGAGGACAGCTTCACCCCTCCACTTT	CASIIERTASPLHF
TRBV6-2/TRBV6-3	NA	NA	TRBJ1-3	TGTGCCAGCAGTTACGGACTCAGCTCTGGAAACACCATATATTTT	CASSYGLSSGNTIYF
TRBV6-5	TRBD1	once	TRBJ1-5	TGTGCCAGCAGTCTTGGACAGGGGGCGCCTCAGCCCCAGCATTTT	CASSLGQGAPQPQHF
TRBV12-3/TRBV12-4	NA	NA	TRBJ1-3	TGTGCCAGCCACGCGGGGCGAACCATATATTTT	CASHAGRTIYF
TRBV28	TRBD1	once	TRBJ2-7	TGTGCCAGCAGTGGGGGACAGGGGACACGGGAGCAGTACTTC	CASSGGQGTREQYF
TRBV28	NA	NA	TRBJ1-3	TGTGCCAGCAGTTCCCCAGGGTTAGGAGGAAACACCATATATTTT	CASSSPGLGGNTIYF
TRBV4-3	NA	NA	TRBJ1-2	TGCGCCAGCAGCCAAGGGGAGCTCTATGGCTACACCTTC	CASSQGELYGYTF
TRBV6-1	NA	NA	TRBJ2-1	TGTGCCAGCAGTGAAAAGAGCCGAGGGGGGGGAGAGCAGTTCTTC	CASSEKSRGGGEQFF
TRBV27	NA	NA	TRBJ2-6	TGTGCCAGCACCTCGGTCAAGCACGCCAACGTCCTGACTTTC	CASTSVKHANVLTF
TRBV21-1	NA	NA	TRBJ2-2	TGTGCCAGCACCGGACTCTCTGGGGGACAGGGCGGGGAGCTGTTTTTT	CASTGLSGGQGGELFF
TRBV7-2	TRBD2	NA	TRBJ2-1	TGTGCCAGCAGCTATCCCGGGCTAGCGGGAGTCAATGAGCAGTTCTTC	CASSYPGLAGVNEQFF
TRBV2	NA	NA	TRBJ1-6	TGTGCCAGCAGTGATCTGGCCCCTAATTCACCCCTCCACTTT	CASSDLAPNSPLHF
TRBV11-3	NA	NA	TRBJ2-2	TGTGCCAGCAGCTTGACAGATTACACCGGGGAGCTGTTTTTT	CASSLTDYTGELFF
TRBV10-3	TRBD1	NA	TRBJ2-7	TGTGCCACCCACCCCCGGACAGGGGGCGAGCAGTACTTC	CATHPRTGGEQYF
TRBV6-6	NA	few	TRBJ1-4	TGTGCCAGCAGTCCCGACAGAAGGATCGATAGGATGTTTTTT	CASSPDRRIDRMFF
TRBV6-6	TRBD1	NA	TRBJ1-4	TGTGCCAGCACCCGACGGACAGGGGATGAAAAACTGTTTTTT	CASTRRTGDEKLFF
TRBV12-3/TRBV12-4	TRBD1	NA	TRBJ1-1	TGTGCCAGCAGCACAGGGGTCACTGAAGCTTTCTTT	CASSTGVTEAFF
TRBV9	TRBD1	NA	TRBJ1-1	TGTGCCAGCAGCGACAGGGGCCTACCGAACACTGAAGCTTTCTTT	CASSDRGLPNTEAFF
TRBV6-5	NA	NA	TRBJ1-2	TGTGCCAGCTCGAACCCCGACAGGTTTAACTATGGCTACACCTTC	CASSNPDRFNYGYTF
TRBV4-3	NA	NA	TRBJ1-1	TGCGCCAGCAGCCAAGGGCCAGGAACGAACACTGAAGCTTTCTTT	CASSQGPGTNTEAFF
TRBV6-2/TRBV6-3	TRBD2	once	TRBJ2-3	TGTGCCAGCAGTGACCGGACTAGCGGGTACACAGATACGCAGTATTTT	CASSDRTSGYTDTQYF
TRBV19	TRBD1	NA	TRBJ2-5	TGTGCCAGTAGTCGGGACAGAAAAGAGACCCAGTACTTC	CASSRDRKETQYF
TRBV2	NA	NA	TRBJ1-3	TGTGCCAGCAGCAAACAGGAATTTGGAAACACCATATATTTT	CASSKQEFGNTIYF
TRBV5-5	NA	NA	TRBJ2-7	TGTGCCAGCAGCTCGCCAGGCAGCTACGAGCAGTACTTC	CASSSPGSYEQYF
TRBV24-1	TRBD1	NA	TRBJ2-6	TGTGCCACCAGTTCATCACTTCAACAGGGGGCTGGGGCCAACGTCCTGACTTTC	CATSSSLQQGAGANVLTF
TRBV6-5	NA	NA	TRBJ2-3	TGTGCCACGGCGCCAGGACGGACAAACACAGATACGCAGTATTTT	CATAPGRTNTDTQYF
TRBV5-1	TRBD1	NA	TRBJ2-1	TGCGCCAGCAGCCCGCAGGGGGCCCAGTACAATGAGCAGTTCTTC	CASSPQGAQYNEQFF
TRBV11-1	NA	NA	TRBJ1-1	TGTGCCAGCAGAGGAGGACAGACGCGCGAAGCTTTCTTT	CASRGGQTREAFF
TRBV5-4	TRBD1	NA	TRBJ1-4	TGTGCCAGCAGCTTCGGGACAGGGGGTGGAAAACTGTTTTTT	CASSFGTGGGKLFF
TRBV3-1/TRBV3-2	TRBD1	NA	TRBJ2-3	TGTGCCTCCGGGACAGGGCCACATACGCAGTATTTT	CASGTGPHTQYF
TRBV9	TRBD1	NA	TRBJ2-5	TGTGCCAGCACCCTCAACCCCGGGACAGGAGACCAAGAGACCCAGTACTTC	CASTLNPGTGDQETQYF
TRBV6-1	NA	few	TRBJ1-4	TGTGCCAGCAGTGAATCCCGATTTCGAGTTGCAACTAATGAAAAACTGTTTTTT	CASSESRFRVATNEKLFF
TRBV9	TRBD1	NA	TRBJ1-5	TGTGCCAGCGGCAGGGGGAGCAATCAGCCCCAGCATTTT	CASGRGSNQPQHF